This T cell receptor beta chain originates from a study of cytomegalovirus exposure and HLA in healthy donors. Study in general: The 130 or so validation repertoires, a later analysis reported, used the same platform as the approximately 730 repertoires from the first cohort. Findings and caveats of the study: A few chains linked to CMV were shown in vitro to be specific for CMV antigens. Reports described diagnosis of cytomegalovirus status by the classifier as highly specific and sensitive. Most TCR sequences proved rare, with some public TCRs found in many donors.

Note on this clone: Its antigen is as yet unknown.

Sequencing was performed with immunoSEQ multiplex PCR; in TCRdb, only in-frame clones are kept and a portion is missing. This table has 200,000 to 250,000 clones, 75% to 90% appearing once. The V end was cut by 6 bases, the J end by 2 bases, with 16 bases between. The CDR3 sequence is 15 residues long. Per germline, CDR1 KGHSH and CDR2 LQKENI. The chain couples TRBV18 to TRBJ1-1, with D perhaps matching TRBD1 (6 bases). The sample comprised PBMCs. This sequence originates from a woman aged 30 to 39 in good health and CMV-seropositive. CDR3 protein: CASSLGGQQNTEAFF. In DNA form, the CDR3 reads TGTGCCAGCTCGCTGGGGGGACAACAAAACACTGAAGCTTTCTTT. Full variable domain (rest looked up from reference TRBV18 and TRBJ1-1): NAGVMQNPRHLVRRRGQEARLRCSPMKGHSHVYWYRQLPEEGLKFMVYLQKENIIDESGMPKERFSAEFPKEGPSILRIQQVVRGDSAAYFCASSLGGQQNTEAFFGQGTRLTVV.